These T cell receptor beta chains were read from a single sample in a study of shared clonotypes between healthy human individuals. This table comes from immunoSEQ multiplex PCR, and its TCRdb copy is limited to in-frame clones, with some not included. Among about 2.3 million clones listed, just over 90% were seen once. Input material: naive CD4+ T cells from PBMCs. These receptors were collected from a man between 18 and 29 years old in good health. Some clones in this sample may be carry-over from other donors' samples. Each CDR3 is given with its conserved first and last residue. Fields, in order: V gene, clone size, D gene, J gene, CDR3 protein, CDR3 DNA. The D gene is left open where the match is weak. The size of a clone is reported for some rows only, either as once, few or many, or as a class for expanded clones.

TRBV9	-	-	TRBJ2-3	CASSPRDAPSTDTQYF	TGTGCCAGCAGCCCCCGCGATGCCCCTAGCACAGATACGCAGTATTTT
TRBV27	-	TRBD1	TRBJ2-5	CASSSPFGTGGETQYF	TGTGCCAGCAGTTCACCTTTCGGGACAGGGGGGGAGACCCAGTACTTC
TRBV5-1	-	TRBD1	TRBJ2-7	CASSLSTGTYEQYF	TGCGCCAGCAGCTTGTCGACAGGGACCTACGAGCAGTACTTC
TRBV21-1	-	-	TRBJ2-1	CASSKDQREGYNEQFF	TGTGCCAGCAGCAAAGACCAGCGGGAGGGTTACAATGAGCAGTTCTTC
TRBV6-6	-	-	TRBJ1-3	CASREGNGNTIYF	TGTGCCAGCAGAGAGGGGAATGGAAACACCATATATTTT
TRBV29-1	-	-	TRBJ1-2	CSVEAGSNYGYTF	TGCAGCGTTGAGGCAGGATCTAACTATGGCTACACCTTC
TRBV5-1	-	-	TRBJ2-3	CASSLVVSDTQYF	TGCGCCAGCAGCTTGGTCGTCTCAGATACGCAGTATTTT
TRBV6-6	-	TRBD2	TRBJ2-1	CASSYGLARNYNEQFF	TGTGCCAGCAGTTACGGACTAGCCCGGAATTACAATGAGCAGTTCTTC
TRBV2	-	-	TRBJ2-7	CASSPDRREQYF	TGTGCCAGCAGCCCCGACAGGCGGGAGCAGTACTTC
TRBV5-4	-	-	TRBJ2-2	CASSLQGGTGELFF	TGTGCCAGCAGCTTGCAAGGCGGGACCGGGGAGCTGTTTTTT
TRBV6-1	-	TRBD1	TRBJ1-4	CASSEYRVGQGLNEKLFF	TGTGCCAGCAGTGAATACAGGGTGGGACAGGGGCTGAACGAAAAACTGTTTTTT
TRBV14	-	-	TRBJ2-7	CASSQYFYEQYF	TGTGCCAGCAGCCAGTACTTCTACGAGCAGTACTTC
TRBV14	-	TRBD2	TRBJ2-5	CASSQEYSGRRETQYF	TGTGCCAGCAGCCAAGAATATAGCGGGAGAAGGGAGACCCAGTACTTC
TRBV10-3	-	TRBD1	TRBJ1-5	CAISKTGGAGIGNQPQHF	TGTGCCATCAGTAAAACAGGGGGCGCTGGGATTGGCAATCAGCCCCAGCATTTT
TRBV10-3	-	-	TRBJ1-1	CAISGGGAGTFGFF	TGTGCCATCAGTGGAGGGGGGGCAGGGACGTTCGGTTTCTTT
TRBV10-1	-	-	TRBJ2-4	CARLGLRRAKNIQYF	TGCGCCAGGTTGGGACTCCGAAGAGCCAAAAACATTCAGTACTTC
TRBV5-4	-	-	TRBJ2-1	CASSRDYEQFF	TGTGCCAGCAGCAGGGACTATGAGCAGTTCTTC
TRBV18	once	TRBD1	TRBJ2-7	CASSPGQRSYEQYF	TGTGCCAGCTCACCGGGACAGCGATCCTACGAGCAGTACTTC
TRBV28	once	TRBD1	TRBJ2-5	CASSYRGQLETQYF	TGTGCCAGCAGTTACAGGGGGCAATTGGAGACCCAGTACTTC
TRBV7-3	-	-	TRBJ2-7	CASSLAPGSSYEQYF	TGTGCCAGCAGCCTTGCGCCGGGCAGCTCCTACGAGCAGTACTTC
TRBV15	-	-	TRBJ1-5	CATSRDDPQTNQPQHF	TGTGCCACCAGCAGAGATGACCCACAGACCAATCAGCCCCAGCATTTT
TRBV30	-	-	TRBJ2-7	CAWSGQGLTEQYF	TGTGCCTGGAGTGGCCAGGGACTGACCGAGCAGTACTTC